This T cell receptor (beta chain) was found in a study of tumor and adjacent non-tumor tissue in lung cancer. The study's findings and limits: Compared with tumor, normal lung showed significantly lower TCR diversity. Patients with more diverse tumor TCRs had worse survival. Top 100 clones took a larger repertoire share in normal lung.

Points on this clonotype: As yet, its antigen is unknown.

Trimming at V came to 6 bases and at J to 9 bases, leaving 8 bases not matched to a gene. This CDR3 is 14 amino acids long. A modified ARM-PCR protocol with three rounds of nested PCR amplified TCRbeta. MiXCR, applied by TCRdb to the multiplex PCR reads, yields one record per CDR3 protein. The sample has 65,000 to 80,000 distinct CDR3 sequences, less than 80% seen once; the top ten hold approximately 30%. No cell sorting was done before RNA was extracted from the tissue. The TCR comes from a man aged 55 to 69 with non-small cell lung cancer. Sequenced input: lung tumor tissue. The chain couples TRBV12-3 or TRBV12-4 to TRBJ2-2; 9 nucleotides line up with TRBD2. CDR3 DNA sequence: TGTGCCAGCAGGTCGGGACTAGCTGTCAGGGAGCTGTTTTTT. It is translated as CASRSGLAVRELFF.